This T cell receptor (beta chain) came from a study of early T cells in non-severe SARS-CoV-2 infection. Study overall: Chains stayed unpaired after sequencing of bulk RNA from unsorted whole blood.

Concerning this clonotype: Its specificity is not known.

General observations from the study: VDJdb-based annotation leaned toward anti-spike CD8 responses and missed private and CD4 specificities.

This CDR3 is 17 amino acids long. Germline trimming cut 3 bases from V and 6 bases from J; bases unmatched to any gene: 12. Per germline, CDR1 ENHRY and CDR2 SYGVKD. Unique molecular identifiers were attached to individual cDNA molecules. TCRdb fed the 5' RACE reads into MiXCR, producing one record per CDR3 protein. The data contain around 44,000 distinct CDR3 sequences, 5.5% to 7.5% of them singletons. The chain combines TRBV10-3 with TRBJ2-7; 12 bases match TRBD2. This receptor was obtained from an adult who was a healthcare worker with PCR-confirmed SARS-CoV-2 infection or an uninfected control (not recorded which). The specimen was whole blood, collected at baseline. The CDR3 sequence: CAISEPSGRARESEQYF. The CDR3 nucleotides read TGTGCCATCAGTGAACCTAGCGGGAGGGCGAGGGAAAGCGAGCAGTACTTC.